Listed here are 27 T cell receptor beta chains from one sample, sequenced in a study of cytomegalovirus exposure and HLA in healthy donors. Primers for the PCR totalled 60 Vbeta and 13 Jbeta. The protocol was immunoSEQ multiplex PCR, while the TCRdb copy is restricted to in-frame clones and leaves out a portion. The listing records around 70,000 clones. Specimen: PBMCs. These receptors all stem from a middle-aged man in good health and CMV-seronegative.

This chain links TRBV7-9 with TRBJ2-3, with D unresolved. CDR3 length: 14 residues. Germline CDR1 is SEHNR and CDR2 is FQNEAQ (reference sequence). Between the trimmed V and J ends, which lost 1 base and 6 bases, there was a span of 11 bases. The CDR3 is CASSLELLIDTQYF. CDR3 DNA sequence: TGTGCCAGCAGCTTAGAGCTCCTGATCGATACGCAGTATTTT.

This chain connects TRBV19 to TRBJ2-3, with 11 bases lining up with TRBD2. Germline CDR1 reads LNHDA; CDR2 reads SQIVND (reference sequence). The CDR3 totals 14 residues. Germline trimming cut 7 bases from V and 6 bases from J; bases unmatched to any gene: 6. CDR3 residues: CASTRTSGSDTQYF. In DNA, the CDR3 is TGTGCCAGTACCCGGACTAGCGGGTCGGATACGCAGTATTTT.

The CDR3, as DNA: TGCGCCAGCAGCCAAGCTATGAGAGGGATCGGCTACACCTTC. It translates to CASSQAMRGIGYTF. V gene TRBV4-1 combines with J gene TRBJ1-2; D is uncertain. This CDR3 has 14 amino acids. Trimming stripped 1 base from V and 8 bases from J, with 14 bases between. The germline V gene has CDR1 MGHRA and CDR2 YSYEKL.

The rearrangement joins TRBV2 to TRBJ2-5, with D uncertain. V lost 2 bases, J lost 1 base, and 8 bases lay in between. The CDR3 consists of 14 residues. Germline CDR1 and CDR2: SNHLY and FYNNEI. CDR3: CASSEITAQETQYF. For the CDR3, the DNA is TGTGCCAGCAGTGAAATTACAGCCCAAGAGACCCAGTACTTC.

The chain employs TRBV4-1 and TRBJ2-7; 14 bases map to TRBD2. Per germline, CDR1 MGHRA and CDR2 YSYEKL. J lost 2 bases, V lost 2 bases, and 2 bases had no gene match. This CDR3 has 16 amino acids. The CDR3 nucleotides read TGCGCCAGCAGCCAAAGACTAGCGGGAGGGCCCTACGAGCAGTACTTC. Translating gives CASSQRLAGGPYEQYF.

V usage is TRBV29-1 and J usage is TRBJ2-2, with a possible D match to TRBD1 (6 bases). This CDR3 contains 15 residues. With 3 bases removed from V and 0 bases from J, the gap between germline ends came to 11 bases. Looked up from germline, CDR1 is SQVTM and CDR2 is ANQGSEA. CDR3 DNA sequence: TGCAGCGTTGATAAGCAGGGGACGAACACCGGGGAGCTGTTTTTT. The encoded protein is CSVDKQGTNTGELFF.

This chain links TRBV5-8 with TRBJ2-7; D call uncertain. Deletions cut 7 bases from V and 1 base from J, with 21 bases between. Germline loops: CDR1 SGHTS, CDR2 YDEGEE. CDR3 length: 16 residues. In nucleotides, the CDR3 is TGTGCCAGCCATTTGGCTCTAATAGGAGTATCCTACGAGCAGTACTTC. Its protein product is CASHLALIGVSYEQYF.

The V gene is TRBV11-2, the J gene TRBJ2-5; the D gene is possibly TRBD1 (7 bases). The better agreement between TRBJ2-7 and the DNA end casts doubt on the J call. This CDR3 contains 15 residues. Germline CDR1 is SGHAT and CDR2 is FQNNGV. CDR3 protein: CASSLTPGGKNEQYF. For the CDR3, the DNA is TGTGCCAGCAGCTTAACGCCAGGGGGGAAAAACGAGCAGTACTTC.

Here the CDR3 reads CASRADGGRGVSYHEQYF. Here the CDR3 DNA reads TGCGCCAGCAGGGCGGACGGGGGAAGAGGGGTGTCCTACCACGAGCAGTACTTC. The chain links TRBV5-1 to TRBJ2-7; a possible D gene is TRBD2 (6 bases). Germline V gene data show CDR1 as SGHRS and CDR2 as YFSETQ. The CDR3 totals 18 residues. V was clipped by 5 bases and J by 5 bases, with 29 bases between them.

CDR3 bases: TGTGCCAGTAAGCCTTCGGGACAAACCCAGATTGATACGCAGTATTTT. Translating it yields CASKPSGQTQIDTQYF. The chain combines TRBV19 with TRBJ2-3, with a tentative D call TRBD1 (6 bases). Per the germline V gene, CDR1 is LNHDA and CDR2 is SQIVND (reference sequence). With 7 bases removed from V and 6 bases from J, the gap between germline ends came to 23 bases. The CDR3 consists of 16 residues.

The chain joins TRBV7-9 to TRBJ2-2, with D perhaps matching TRBD1 (6 bases). Germline-derived CDR1 and CDR2 are SEHNR and FQNEAQ (reference sequence). The V end lost 5 bases, the J end lost 1 base, and 11 bases lay between the germline ends. This CDR3 is built from 15 residues. The CDR3 DNA is TGTGCCAGCAGCCGAGGACAGTTGAACACCGGGGAGCTGTTTTTT. Translated: CASSRGQLNTGELFF. Filled out from reference TRBV7-9 and TRBJ2-2, the complete variable domain reads DTGVSQNPRHKITKRGQNVTFRCDPISEHNRLYWYRQTLGQGPEFLTYFQNEAQLEKSRLLSDRFSAERPKGSFSTLEIQRTEQGDSAMYLCASSRGQLNTGELFFGEGSRLTVL.

The chain combines TRBV7-8 with TRBJ1-4; D ambiguous. Germline V lookup: CDR1 SGHVS, CDR2 FQNEAQ. The CDR3 consists of 13 residues. V gave up 6 bases and J gave up 7 bases, with 12 bases separating them. The CDR3 nucleotides are TGTGCCAGCAGAAGACACGACCTTGAAAAACTGTTTTTT. Protein: CASRRHDLEKLFF.

The V gene is TRBV7-9, the J gene TRBJ1-6, with D possibly matching TRBD1 (6 bases). The CDR3 length is 14 residues. Between the trimmed V and J ends, which lost 3 bases and 8 bases, there was a span of 11 bases. Per germline, CDR1 SEHNR and CDR2 FQNEAQ (reference sequence). This CDR3 reads CASSFSQGDSPLHF. The CDR3 region has the DNA TGTGCCAGCAGCTTTTCACAGGGCGATTCACCCCTCCACTTT.

The chain joins TRBV4-1 to TRBJ1-6, with D tentatively TRBD1 (6 bases). The V end lost 1 base, the J end lost 4 bases, and 8 bases lay between the germline ends. CDR3 size: 15 residues. Germline V gene data show CDR1 as MGHRA and CDR2 as YSYEKL. The CDR3 spells CASSQVGQYNSPLHF. The CDR3 DNA reads TGCGCCAGCAGCCAAGTTGGACAGTATAATTCACCCCTCCACTTT.

The rearrangement links TRBV5-6 to TRBJ2-5, with TRBD1 matching 8 bases. CDR1 SGHDT and CDR2 YYEEEE come from the germline V gene. V was pared by 7 bases and J by 2 bases, with 7 bases of the junction left unmatched. The CDR3 totals 14 residues. Here the CDR3 reads CASARGPIQETQYF. The CDR3 nucleotides read TGTGCCAGCGCCAGGGGGCCAATTCAAGAGACCCAGTACTTC.

The chain joins TRBV18 to TRBJ2-7; the D gene is possibly TRBD1 (7 bases). The germline CDR1 and CDR2 sequences are KGHSH and LQKENI. Between the trimmed V and J ends, which lost 0 bases and 4 bases, there was a span of 13 bases. This CDR3 region has 15 residues. The CDR3 loop reads CASSPPTGRRYEQYF. CDR3 DNA sequence: TGTGCCAGCTCACCACCGACAGGGAGGAGGTACGAGCAGTACTTC.

The rearrangement uses TRBV27 and TRBJ2-1; weak D call: TRBD1 (6 bases). The V end lost 2 bases, the J end lost 7 bases, and 9 bases lay between the germline ends. Germline V gives CDR1 MNHEY, CDR2 SMNVEV (reference sequence). This CDR3 spans 13 amino acids. CDR3: CASSLGRGNEQFF. The DNA of the CDR3 is TGTGCCAGCAGTTTAGGCAGGGGTAATGAGCAGTTCTTC.

The V and J genes are TRBV25-1 and TRBJ2-5, with a weak D call TRBD1 (5 bases). Trimming cost V 3 bases and J 3 bases, with 11 bases left between them. This CDR3 region has 14 residues. CDR1 is MGHDK, CDR2 SYGVNS, per germline. The CDR3 bases are TGTGCCAGCAGTGACTTTGGCAGGGAAGAGACCCAGTACTTC. It encodes CASSDFGREETQYF. The variable domain in full, completed from reference TRBV25-1 and TRBJ2-5, reads EADIYQTPRYLVIGTGKKITLECSQTMGHDKMYWYQQDPGMELHLIHYSYGVNSTEKGDLSSESTVSRIRTEHFPLTLESARPSHTSQYLCASSDFGREETQYFGPGTRLLVL.

This chain uses TRBV5-1 with TRBJ2-3; TRBD1 matches at 8 bases. V was pared by 1 base and J by 1 base, with 8 bases of the junction left unmatched. Per germline, CDR1 SGHRS and CDR2 YFSETQ. The CDR3 length is 17 residues. The CDR3 reads CASSLRVSTGGTDTQYF. CDR3 sequence (DNA): TGCGCCAGCAGCTTGAGGGTTTCGACAGGGGGCACAGATACGCAGTATTTT.

The rearrangement links TRBV5-4 to TRBJ2-7, with 7 bases aligning to TRBD1. CDR1 is SGHNT, CDR2 YYREEE, per germline (reference sequence). The CDR3 is 15 residues long. V was clipped by 3 bases and J by 2 bases; unmatched bases: 8. Here the CDR3 DNA reads TGTGCCAGCAGCTACCCAGGGGGTACTACCTACGAGCAGTACTTC. This translates into CASSYPGGTTYEQYF.

The chain couples TRBV2 to TRBJ2-5; 10 nucleotides align to TRBD2. The germline V gene encodes CDR1 SNHLY and CDR2 FYNNEI. The CDR3 runs 14 residues. Trimming at V came to 6 bases and at J to 5 bases, leaving 6 bases not matched to a gene. This CDR3 is CASRLLAGVETQYF. The CDR3 DNA follows: TGTGCCAGCAGACTCCTAGCGGGGGTTGAGACCCAGTACTTC.

This sequence joins TRBV7-9 and TRBJ2-1; 9 nucleotides agree with TRBD1. The V gene's germline CDR1 is SEHNR and CDR2 FQNEAQ (reference sequence). The CDR3 spans 14 residues. The V segment lost 8 bases and the J segment 4 bases; nucleotides outside the gene matches: 6. The CDR3, as DNA: TGTGCCAGCGACAGGGGGGACCTTTACAATGAGCAGTTCTTC. This gives the protein CASDRGDLYNEQFF.

The rearrangement links TRBV5-1 to TRBJ1-3; 8 bases line up with TRBD1. The ends lost 0 bases at V and 0 bases at J; junction bases unmatched: 2. Germline values: CDR1 SGHRS, CDR2 YFSETQ. This CDR3 is built from 16 residues. The CDR3 coding sequence is TGCGCCAGCAGCTTGGCAGGGGGCGGCTCTGGAAACACCATATATTTT. Its translation: CASSLAGGGSGNTIYF.

The rearrangement joins TRBV9 to TRBJ2-2; maybe TRBD1 (5 bases). Looked up from germline, CDR1 is SGDLS and CDR2 is YYNGEE. V was pared by 0 bases and J by 0 bases, with 6 bases between. CDR3 size: 15 residues. The CDR3 bases are TGTGCCAGCAGCGTAGGGACACCGAACACCGGGGAGCTGTTTTTT. It codes for CASSVGTPNTGELFF.

The V gene is TRBV28, the J gene TRBJ2-1, with 9 bases identical to TRBD2. Germline CDR1 MDHEN, CDR2 SYDVKM. This CDR3 contains 14 residues. Trimming cost V 2 bases and J 5 bases; bases outside gene matches: 1. Here the CDR3 DNA reads TGTGCCAGCAGTTTACTAGCGGGGAACAATGAGCAGTTCTTC. This translates into CASSLLAGNNEQFF.

The chain carries TRBV7-9 and TRBJ2-7; maybe TRBD1 (5 bases). Trimming cost V 5 bases and J 3 bases, with 14 bases left between them. The germline gives CDR1 SEHNR, CDR2 FQNEAQ (reference sequence). This CDR3 is built from 14 residues. The CDR3 bases are TGTGCCAGCAGCCCCAGGGAAGGGATCTACGAGCAGTACTTC. As protein: CASSPREGIYEQYF.

The genes are TRBV5-1 and TRBJ2-1; 7 bases agree with TRBD2. The J segment lost 8 bases and the V segment lost 3 bases, leaving 11 bases of the junction unmatched. The CDR3 contains 15 residues. The germline V gene has CDR1 SGHRS and CDR2 YFSETQ. CDR3 protein: CASSSGLERFDEQFF. For the CDR3, the DNA is TGCGCCAGCAGCTCCGGACTAGAACGTTTCGATGAGCAGTTCTTC.